This is a list of T cell receptor beta chains from one sample in a study of blood T cell repertoires in COVID-19. The method was immunoSEQ multiplex PCR; TCRdb's version includes in-frame clones alone and lacks a portion of them. This sample has 25,000 to 30,000 clones, with 89% found just once. Sample: peripheral blood. The source of these receptors is a human donor in a cohort sampled during active COVID-19. CDR3s include the opening cysteine and the closing phenylalanine or tryptophan. Clone sizes are given selectively: once, few, many, or a class where the clone is expanded.

size,V,CDR3
-,TRBV12-3/TRBV12-4,CASSLGGLEQYF
-,TRBV7-9,CASSSRGRETQYF
-,TRBV10-3,CAISGQGEAFF
-,TRBV2,CARAGTGTGRAGANEQFF
-,TRBV12-3/TRBV12-4,CASRGGGGDTQYF
-,TRBV9,CASSVGSLSTDTQYF
-,TRBV5-1,CASSIGTGGSYEQYF
-,TRBV2,CAISGLAGVSTDTQYF
-,TRBV7-2,CASSSPGGSEAFF
-,TRBV2,CASRDTGTALHF
-,TRBV9,CASSLTGSGGQWGEQFF
-,TRBV7-9,CASSLETRSYGYTF
-,TRBV27,CASSFQGDTEAFF
-,TRBV5-1,CASSLAASGLLEQYF
-,TRBV30,CAWRDYYEQYF
-,TRBV19,CASSIFGNQETQYF
-,TRBV27,CASRLKGSHTDTQYF
-,TRBV19,CASSPLGQSGDTQYF
once,TRBV5-4,CASSIPREMNTEAFF
-,TRBV2,CASSADLTGETEAFF
-,TRBV4-1,CASSQDGRQGYGYTF
-,TRBV7-6,CASSPRGPPLAGDEQYF
-,TRBV15,CATGQMIHNEQFF
-,TRBV4-1,CASSQVFRDRRHEQFF
-,TRBV28,CASSSTGTGANEKLFF
-,TRBV6-7,CASSYSTEWQGHEQFF
-,TRBV20-1,CSATDRYEQFF
-,TRBV7-2,CASSPTGLGYTF
-,TRBV2,CASGWDSYGYTF
-,TRBV3-1/TRBV3-2,CATSPLGVHGYTF
-,TRBV11-3,CASSFGLAGDDTQYF
-,TRBV21-1,CASSKPQLMTSGGCRKYF
-,TRBV19,CATTPPAGWRGTEAFF
-,TRBV18,CASSPSEDYGYTF
-,TRBV6-5,CASSYPVQGGYEQYF
-,TRBV5-1,CASSLLSGGFQETQYF
-,TRBV6-5,CASSLRQGEQYF
-,TRBV5-4,CASSSRTVRTDTQYF
-,TRBV11-2,CASSLGLRLTYNEQFF
once,TRBV6-5,CASYRETPTEQYF
-,TRBV4-1,CASSQSGGRYNEQFF